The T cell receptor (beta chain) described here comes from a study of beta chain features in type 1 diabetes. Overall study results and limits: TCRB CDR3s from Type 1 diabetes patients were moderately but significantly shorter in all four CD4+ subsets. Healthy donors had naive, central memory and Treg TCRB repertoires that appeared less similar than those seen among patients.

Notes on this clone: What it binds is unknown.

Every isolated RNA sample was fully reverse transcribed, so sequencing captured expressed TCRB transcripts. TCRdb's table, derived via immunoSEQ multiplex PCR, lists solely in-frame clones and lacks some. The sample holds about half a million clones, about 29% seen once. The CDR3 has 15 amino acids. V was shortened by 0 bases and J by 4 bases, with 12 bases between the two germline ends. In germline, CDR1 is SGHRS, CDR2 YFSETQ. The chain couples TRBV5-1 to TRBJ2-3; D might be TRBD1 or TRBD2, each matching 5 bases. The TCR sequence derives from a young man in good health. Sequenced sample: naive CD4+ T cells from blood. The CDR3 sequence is CASSLVPSRADTQYF. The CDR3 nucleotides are TGCGCCAGCAGCTTGGTACCTAGCAGGGCAGATACGCAGTATTTT.